This TCR beta chain was recorded in a study of graft-versus-host responses after intestinal transplantation. V lost 0 bases and J lost 0; bases outside the gene matches: 2. Germline V gene sequence: CDR1 MGHRA, CDR2 YSYEKL. This CDR3 region has 15 residues. The method was immunoSEQ multiplex PCR; TCRdb's version includes in-frame clones alone and lacks a portion of them. The table records around 100,000 clones, 90% to 95% of them present only once. Details on this clone: Antigen: not known.

The rearrangement uses TRBV4-1 and TRBJ2-7; TRBD1 matches at 7 bases. This material consisted of unstimulated CD8+ T cells sorted from spleen or lymph node cells, taken before transplant. This clonotype was sampled from a human donor who was the organ donor for an intestinal transplant. The CDR3 sequence is CASSQDYRGSYEQYF. CDR3 in DNA: TGCGCCAGCAGCCAAGATTACAGGGGCTCCTACGAGCAGTACTTC.